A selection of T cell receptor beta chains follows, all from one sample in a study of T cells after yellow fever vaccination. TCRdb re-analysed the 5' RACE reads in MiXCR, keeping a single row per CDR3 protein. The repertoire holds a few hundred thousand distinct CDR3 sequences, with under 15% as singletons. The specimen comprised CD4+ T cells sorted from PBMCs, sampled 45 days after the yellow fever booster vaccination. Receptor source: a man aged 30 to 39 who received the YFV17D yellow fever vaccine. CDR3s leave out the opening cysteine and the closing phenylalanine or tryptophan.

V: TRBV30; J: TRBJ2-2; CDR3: AWRPSLTGTGELF
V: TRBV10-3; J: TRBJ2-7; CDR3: AISEGPSGTHEQY
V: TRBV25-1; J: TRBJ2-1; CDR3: ASSEGLGQTNEQF
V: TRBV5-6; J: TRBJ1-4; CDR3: ASSPRLGEKLF
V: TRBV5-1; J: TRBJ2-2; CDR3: ASSLGENTGELF
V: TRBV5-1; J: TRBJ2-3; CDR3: ASSPRVRRTDTQY
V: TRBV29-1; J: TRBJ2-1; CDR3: SVYRDRAGNEQF
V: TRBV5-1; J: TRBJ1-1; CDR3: ASSEIPGENTEAF
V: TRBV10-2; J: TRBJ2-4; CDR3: ASRSTGGERRNIQY
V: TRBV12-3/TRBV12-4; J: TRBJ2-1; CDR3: ASQRESYNEQF
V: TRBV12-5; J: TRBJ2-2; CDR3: ASGPSTELYGELF
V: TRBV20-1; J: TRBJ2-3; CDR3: SALGLQTDTQY
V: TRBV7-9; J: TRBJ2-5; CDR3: ASSLKAGGLQETQY
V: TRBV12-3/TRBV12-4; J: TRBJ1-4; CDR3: ASSARSGREKLF
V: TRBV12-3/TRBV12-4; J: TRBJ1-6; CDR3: ASSQTGAYNSPLH
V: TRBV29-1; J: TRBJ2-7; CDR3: RAGTSGPNGGEQY
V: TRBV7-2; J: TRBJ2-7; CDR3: ASSLRGGAGSYEQY
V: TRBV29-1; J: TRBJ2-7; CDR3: SGRRTGTYEQY
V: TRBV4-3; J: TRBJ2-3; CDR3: ASSYRGSTDTQY
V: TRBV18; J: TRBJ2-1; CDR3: ASSRVRGADQGNEQF
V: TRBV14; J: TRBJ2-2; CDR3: ASSQPDREGELF
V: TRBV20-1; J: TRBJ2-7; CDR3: SARDPGREGYEQY
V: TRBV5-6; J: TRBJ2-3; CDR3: ASSLRASGRVADTQY
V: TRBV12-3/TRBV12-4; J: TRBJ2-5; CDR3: ASSRWGGQETQY
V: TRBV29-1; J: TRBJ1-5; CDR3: SVEVTEGQPQH
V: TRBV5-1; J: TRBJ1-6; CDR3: ASSVGQDNSPLH
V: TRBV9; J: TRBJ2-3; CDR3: ASSAKTMTDTQY
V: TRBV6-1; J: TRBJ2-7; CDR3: ASSTGQASYEQY
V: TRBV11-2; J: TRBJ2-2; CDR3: ASSLDGRAQNTGELF
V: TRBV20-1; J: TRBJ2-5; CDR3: SASSFAGETQY
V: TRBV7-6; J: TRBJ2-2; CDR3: ASSLLAGTGYDTGELF
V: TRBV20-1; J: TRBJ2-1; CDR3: SARASSGPYNEQF
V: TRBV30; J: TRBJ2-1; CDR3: AWTWDSYNEQF
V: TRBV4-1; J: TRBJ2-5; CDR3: ASSQDIGRGETQY
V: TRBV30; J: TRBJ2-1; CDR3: AWTKTSGRHEQF
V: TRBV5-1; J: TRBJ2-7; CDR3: ASSLGTAGEQY
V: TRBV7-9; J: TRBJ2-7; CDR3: ASSQETGTQY
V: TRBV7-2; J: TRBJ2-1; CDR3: ASSFMGLDYNEQF
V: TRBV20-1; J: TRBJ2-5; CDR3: SARWGWDETQY
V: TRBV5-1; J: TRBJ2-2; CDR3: ASSFRQGGTGELF
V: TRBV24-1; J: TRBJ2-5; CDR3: ATSDPGYQETQY
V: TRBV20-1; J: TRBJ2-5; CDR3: SARKPGLAEETQY
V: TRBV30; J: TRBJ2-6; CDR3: AWSFRTDNVLT
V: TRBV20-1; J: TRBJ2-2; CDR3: SAVSGTSVTGELF
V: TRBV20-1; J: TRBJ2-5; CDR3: SARGDGTSGSSRETQY
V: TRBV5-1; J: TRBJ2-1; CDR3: ASRRQGGNEQF
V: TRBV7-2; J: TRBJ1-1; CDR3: ASSLVSGVEAF
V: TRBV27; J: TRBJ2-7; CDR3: ASSLFGRGRDEQY
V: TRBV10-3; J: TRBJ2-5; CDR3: AISESKVAGGETQY
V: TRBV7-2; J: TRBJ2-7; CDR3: ASSKRQADYEQY
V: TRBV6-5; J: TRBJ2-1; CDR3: ASRPGTGGSGVGDGTYNEQF
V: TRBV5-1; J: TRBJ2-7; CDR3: ASSLGVAVSHEQY
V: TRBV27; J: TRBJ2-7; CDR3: ASSPTSGGRGGEQY
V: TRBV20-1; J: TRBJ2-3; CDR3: SATPNSGSTDTQY
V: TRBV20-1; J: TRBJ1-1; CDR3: SARDFTRVGTEAF
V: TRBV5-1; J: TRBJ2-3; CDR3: ASGGQGRGDTQY
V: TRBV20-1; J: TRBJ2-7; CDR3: SARFGLAGKRDYEQY